The 10 T cell receptor beta chains below come from one sample, sequenced in a study of PD-L1 blockade in urothelial cancer. Data came from immunoSEQ multiplex PCR; TCRdb stores just in-frame clones and leaves some out. The sample has roughly 20,000 clones, 85% to 90% seen once. The specimen was PBMCs, collected around atezolizumab (anti-PD-L1) treatment. These receptors were collected from a woman aged 60-70 years with urothelial cancer.

V gene TRBV4-3 combines with J gene TRBJ2-7; 11 bases map to TRBD1. The J segment lost 3 bases and the V segment lost 6 bases, leaving 4 bases of the junction unmatched. The germline CDR1 and CDR2 sequences are LGHNA and YSLEER. This CDR3 contains 14 residues. The CDR3 loop reads CASSLGQGGYEQYF. CDR3 sequence (DNA): TGCGCCAGCAGTCTGGGACAGGGGGGCTACGAGCAGTACTTC.

The chain carries TRBV27 and TRBJ1-1; TRBD1 matches 7 bases. The CDR3 length is 15 residues. Germline lookup yields CDR1 MNHEY and CDR2 SMNVEV (reference sequence). After removal of 4 bases from V and 0 bases from J, the junction contained 5 bases not matched to a gene. This CDR3 is CASSWGTALNTEAFF. CDR3 nucleotides: TGTGCCAGCAGTTGGGGGACAGCGCTGAACACTGAAGCTTTCTTT.

The chain uses TRBV19 and TRBJ2-1; 11 bases align to TRBD2. Germline CDR1 is LNHDA and CDR2 is SQIVND (reference sequence). The V and J ends lost 7 bases and 9 bases, in that order; junction bases with no gene match: 11. This CDR3 has 15 amino acids. CDR3 region: CASNKLAGVSGEQFF. For the CDR3, the DNA is TGTGCCAGTAATAAACTAGCGGGAGTTTCAGGTGAGCAGTTCTTC.

This chain links TRBV4-1 with TRBJ2-7, with D possibly TRBD1 on 6 matching bases. V lost 1 base and J 3 bases, leaving 13 bases between the germline ends. Germline loops: CDR1 MGHRA, CDR2 YSYEKL. The CDR3 totals 15 residues. CDR3 loop: CASSQVPGAVYEQYF. The CDR3 DNA reads as TGCGCCAGCAGCCAAGTTCCAGGGGCCGTCTACGAGCAGTACTTC.

The chain has TRBV6-5 and TRBJ1-1, with 9 bases identical to TRBD1. V trimming: 11 bases; J trimming: 4 bases; junction bases outside the gene matches: 8. The germline gives CDR1 MNHEY, CDR2 SVGAGI. The CDR3 consists of 13 residues. The CDR3 region is CASWGQGVTEAFF. The CDR3, as DNA: TGTGCCTCGTGGGGACAGGGTGTCACTGAAGCTTTCTTT.

The chain is built from TRBV9 and TRBJ2-3; 7 bases agree with TRBD1. This CDR3 is 15 amino acids long. Germline CDR1 reads SGDLS; CDR2 reads YYNGEE. Trimming cost V 7 bases and J 3 bases; bases outside gene matches: 11. CDR3 sequence reads: CASATGDSSTDTQYF. Here the CDR3 DNA reads TGTGCCAGCGCGACCGGGGACAGTAGTACAGATACGCAGTATTTT.

Here the CDR3 DNA reads TGTGCCAGCAGCTTGGCCGCTGGGACCAAGGGGGAGCCTGTGAGGAATGAGCAGTTCTTC. Translated, it gives CASSLAAGTKGEPVRNEQFF. This chain uses TRBV12-1 with TRBJ2-1; the tabulated D call, TRBD1, remains unverified against the DNA. TRBV12-1 is marked as a pseudogene. This CDR3 is 20 amino acids long.

The chain employs TRBV29-1 and TRBJ1-2, with D maybe TRBD1 (5 bases). Germline V gene sequence: CDR1 SQVTM, CDR2 ANQGSEA. Deletions cut 6 bases from V and 4 bases from J, with 18 bases between. The CDR3 covers 14 residues. CDR3 loop: CSVGEGRGPYGYTF. The CDR3 nucleotides read TGCAGCGTGGGGGAGGGGCGAGGACCCTATGGCTACACCTTC.

This sequence joins TRBV6-6 and TRBJ2-4; D might be TRBD1 (5 bases). V lost 2 bases and J lost 3, with 14 bases in between. The CDR3 is 16 residues long. Looked up from germline, CDR1 is MNHNY and CDR2 is SVGAGI (reference sequence). In nucleotides, the CDR3 is TGTGCCAGCAGTTACCCCCAAGGGGCTGGCAAAAACATTCAGTACTTC. Translated: CASSYPQGAGKNIQYF.

The CDR3 reads CASTTGRPGNTIYF. The CDR3, as DNA: TGCGCCAGCACCACAGGGCGACCTGGAAACACCATATATTTT. The chain joins TRBV10-2 to TRBJ1-3; TRBD1 is a possible D gene (6 bases). The germline gives CDR1 WSHSY, CDR2 SAAADI. The CDR3 is 14 amino acids. The V gene lost 7 bases and the J gene lost 2 bases, with 12 bases spanning the gap.